This T cell receptor (beta chain) was found in a study of blood T cells in healthy people across ages. This clonotype was counted many times. Its specificity is unknown. Study-level results: Donors of long life had a larger count of naive CD4+ cells and greater diversity than aged donors. A roughly linear fall in TCR beta diversity per million T cells was seen with increasing age.

The CDR3 covers 12 residues. In germline, CDR1 is SQVTM, CDR2 ANQGSEA. The germline V and J ends were trimmed by 1 base and 5 bases, with 8 bases remaining between them. The second PCR ran roughly 6 to 11 cycles with a sample-barcoded 5' primer and J-beta primers. Tagging of each cDNA molecule was performed by a template-switch adaptor with 12 random nucleotides. CDR3-containing paired-end reads numbering at least 2.5 million came from each sample. MiXCR was run by TCRdb on the 5' RACE reads, yielding one entry per CDR3 protein. The repertoire includes 550,000 to 800,000 distinct CDR3 sequences, 20% to 25% of them detected once, and roughly 3.6% sits in the top ten.

The sequence was obtained from a man between 65 and 79 years old in good health. V is TRBV29-1 and J is TRBJ2-5, with D tentatively TRBD1 (7 bases). Sequencing was performed on blood. The CDR3 protein is CSVEAGGETQYF. The CDR3 coding sequence is TGCAGCGTTGAAGCAGGGGGGGAGACCCAGTACTTC.